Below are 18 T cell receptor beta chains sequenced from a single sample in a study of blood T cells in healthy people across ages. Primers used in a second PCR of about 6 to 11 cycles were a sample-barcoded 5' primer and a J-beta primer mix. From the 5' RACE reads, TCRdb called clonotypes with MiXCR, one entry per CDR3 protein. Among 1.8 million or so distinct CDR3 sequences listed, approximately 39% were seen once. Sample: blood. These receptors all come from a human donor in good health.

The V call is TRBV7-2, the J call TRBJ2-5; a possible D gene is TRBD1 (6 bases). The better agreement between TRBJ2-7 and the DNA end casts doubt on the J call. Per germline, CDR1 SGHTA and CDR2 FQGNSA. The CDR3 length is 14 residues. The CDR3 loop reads CASSLRTDRYEQYF. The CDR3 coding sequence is TGTGCCAGCAGCCTCCGGACAGACCGCTACGAGCAGTACTTC.

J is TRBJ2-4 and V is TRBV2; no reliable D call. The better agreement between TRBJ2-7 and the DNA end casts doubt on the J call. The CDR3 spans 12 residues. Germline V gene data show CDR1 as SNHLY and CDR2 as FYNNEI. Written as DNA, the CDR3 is TGTGCCAGCAGTGATGCAGCCTACGAGCAGTACTTC. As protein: CASSDAAYEQYF.

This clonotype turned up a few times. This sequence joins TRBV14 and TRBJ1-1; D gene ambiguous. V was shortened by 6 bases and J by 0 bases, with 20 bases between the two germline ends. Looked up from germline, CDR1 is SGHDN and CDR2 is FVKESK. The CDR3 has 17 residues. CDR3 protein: CASREFRTHGMNTEAFF. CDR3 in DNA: TGTGCCAGCAGGGAGTTCAGAACCCATGGGATGAACACTGAAGCTTTCTTT.

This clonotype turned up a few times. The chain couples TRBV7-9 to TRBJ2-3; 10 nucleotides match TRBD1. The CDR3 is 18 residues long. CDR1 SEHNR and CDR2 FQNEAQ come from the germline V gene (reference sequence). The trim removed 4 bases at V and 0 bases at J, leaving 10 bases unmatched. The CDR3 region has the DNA TGTGCCAGCAGCTACCTACTCGGACAGGGGGGTAGCACAGATACGCAGTATTTT. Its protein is CASSYLLGQGGSTDTQYF.

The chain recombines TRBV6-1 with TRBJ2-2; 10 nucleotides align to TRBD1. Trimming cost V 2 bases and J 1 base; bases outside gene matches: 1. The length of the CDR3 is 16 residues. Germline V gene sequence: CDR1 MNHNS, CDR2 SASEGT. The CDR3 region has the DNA TGTGCCAGCAGTGAAAGGACAGGGGGGAACACCGGGGAGCTGTTTTTT. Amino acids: CASSERTGGNTGELFF.

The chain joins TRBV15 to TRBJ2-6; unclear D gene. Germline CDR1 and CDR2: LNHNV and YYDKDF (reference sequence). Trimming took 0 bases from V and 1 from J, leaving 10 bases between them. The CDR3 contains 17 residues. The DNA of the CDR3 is TGTGCCACCAGCAGAGATTTAAAGCAATCTGGGGCCAACGTCCTGACTTTC. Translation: CATSRDLKQSGANVLTF.

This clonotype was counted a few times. CDR3 sequence: CASSPQAGTYEQYF. CDR3 coding DNA: TGTGCCAGCAGCCCTCAAGCGGGGACCTACGAGCAGTACTTC. The V call is TRBV7-8, the J call TRBJ2-7; 7 bases align to TRBD2. The ends lost 5 bases at V and 2 bases at J; junction bases unmatched: 6. The CDR3 consists of 14 residues. Germline values: CDR1 SGHVS, CDR2 FQNEAQ.

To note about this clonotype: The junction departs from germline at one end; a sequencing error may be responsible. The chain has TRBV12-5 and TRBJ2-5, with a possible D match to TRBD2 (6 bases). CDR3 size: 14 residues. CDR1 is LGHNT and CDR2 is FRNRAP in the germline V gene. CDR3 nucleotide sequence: TGTACTAGCCACAGTCCGGGACCGCGAGAGACCCAGTACTTC. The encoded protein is CTSHSPGPRETQYF.

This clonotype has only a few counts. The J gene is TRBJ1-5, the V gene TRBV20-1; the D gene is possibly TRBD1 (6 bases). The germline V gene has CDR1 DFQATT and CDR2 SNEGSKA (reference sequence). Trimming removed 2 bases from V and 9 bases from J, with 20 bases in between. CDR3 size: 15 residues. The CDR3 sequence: CSARSQGSSWGPQHF. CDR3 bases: TGCAGTGCTAGATCCCAGGGGTCGTCGTGGGGGCCCCAGCATTTT.

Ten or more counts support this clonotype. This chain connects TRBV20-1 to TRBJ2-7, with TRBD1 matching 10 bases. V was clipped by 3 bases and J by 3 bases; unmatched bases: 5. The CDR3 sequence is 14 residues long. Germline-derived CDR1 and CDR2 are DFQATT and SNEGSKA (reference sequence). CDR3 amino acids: CSARAGTGDYEQYF. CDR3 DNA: TGCAGTGCTAGGGCCGGGACAGGGGACTACGAGCAGTACTTC.

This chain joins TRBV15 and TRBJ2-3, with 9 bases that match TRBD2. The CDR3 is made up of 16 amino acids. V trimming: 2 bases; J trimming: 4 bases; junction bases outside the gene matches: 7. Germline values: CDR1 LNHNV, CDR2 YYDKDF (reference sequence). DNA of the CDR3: TGTGCCACCAGCAGAATGGGACTAGCCAAGGCAGATACGCAGTATTTT. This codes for CATSRMGLAKADTQYF.

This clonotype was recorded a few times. CDR3 residues: CATDEQYF. The DNA for the CDR3 is TGTGCAACTGACGAGCAGTACTTC. The J gene is TRBJ2-7, the V gene TRBV10-3; D gene unclear. The CDR3 runs 8 residues. Germline CDR1 and CDR2: ENHRY and SYGVKD.

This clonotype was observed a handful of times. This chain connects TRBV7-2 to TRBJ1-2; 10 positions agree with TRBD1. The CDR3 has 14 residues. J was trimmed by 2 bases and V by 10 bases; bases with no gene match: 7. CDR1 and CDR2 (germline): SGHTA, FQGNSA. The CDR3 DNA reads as TGTGCCACCAGACAGGGGGCGGGGAACTATGGCTACACCTTC. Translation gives CATRQGAGNYGYTF.

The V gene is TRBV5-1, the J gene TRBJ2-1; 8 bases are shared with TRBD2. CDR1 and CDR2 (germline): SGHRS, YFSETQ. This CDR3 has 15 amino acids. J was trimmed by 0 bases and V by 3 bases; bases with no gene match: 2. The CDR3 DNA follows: TGCGCCAGCAGCTCAGCGGGGGCCTCCTACAATGAGCAGTTCTTC. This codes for CASSSAGASYNEQFF.

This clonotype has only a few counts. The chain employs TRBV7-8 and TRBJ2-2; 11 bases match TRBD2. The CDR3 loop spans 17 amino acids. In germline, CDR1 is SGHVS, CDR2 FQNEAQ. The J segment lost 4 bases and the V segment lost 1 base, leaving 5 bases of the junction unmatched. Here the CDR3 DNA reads TGTGCCAGCAGCTTAGTACTAGCGGGAGTTGTCACCGGGGAGCTGTTTTTT. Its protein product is CASSLVLAGVVTGELFF.

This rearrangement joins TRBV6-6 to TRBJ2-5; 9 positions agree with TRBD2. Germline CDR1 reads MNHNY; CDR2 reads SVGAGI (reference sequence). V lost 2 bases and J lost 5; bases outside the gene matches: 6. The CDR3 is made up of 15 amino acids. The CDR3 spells CASSYVRGGQETQYF. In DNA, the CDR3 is TGTGCCAGCAGTTACGTGCGGGGGGGCCAGGAGACCCAGTACTTC.

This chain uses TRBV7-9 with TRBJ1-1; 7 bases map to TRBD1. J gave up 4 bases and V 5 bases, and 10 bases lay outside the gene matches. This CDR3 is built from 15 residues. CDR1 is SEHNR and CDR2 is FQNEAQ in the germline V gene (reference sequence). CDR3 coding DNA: TGTGCCAGCAGCGTTTCCAGGGGGTTCGGCACTGAAGCTTTCTTT. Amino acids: CASSVSRGFGTEAFF.

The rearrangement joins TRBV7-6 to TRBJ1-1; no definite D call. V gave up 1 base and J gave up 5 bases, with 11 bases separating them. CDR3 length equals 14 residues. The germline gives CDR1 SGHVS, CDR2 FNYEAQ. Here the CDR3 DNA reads TGTGCCAGCAGCTTAGAGACGGGGTGGACTGAAGCTTTCTTT. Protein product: CASSLETGWTEAFF.